This T cell receptor beta chain was profiled in a study of blood T cell repertoires in COVID-19. Across the study: The analysed material was cDNA or gDNA that came from T cells, B-cell-depleted T cells, or PBMCs.

The participants were between about 18 and 100 years old and came from 24 US areas. Symptom resolution, clearance, or two negative PCRs marked the recovered donors of Cohort 3. In germline, CDR1 is LGHNT, CDR2 FRNRAP. The CDR3 runs to 11 residues. V lost 2 bases, J lost 12 bases, and 11 bases lay in between. TCRdb's copy holds only in-frame clones and misses some; the assay was immunoSEQ multiplex PCR. The sample shows a few hundred thousand clones, about 91% of them seen only once. The genes are TRBV12-5 and TRBJ2-7, with D possibly matching TRBD1 (5 bases). This receptor was taken from a woman in her thirties or forties who had recovered from COVID-19. The sequencing sample was made of PBMCs or T cells enriched from blood (not recorded which). CDR3: CASGLRGRGYF. CDR3 DNA: TGTGCTAGTGGTTTGAGGGGTCGAGGGTACTTC.